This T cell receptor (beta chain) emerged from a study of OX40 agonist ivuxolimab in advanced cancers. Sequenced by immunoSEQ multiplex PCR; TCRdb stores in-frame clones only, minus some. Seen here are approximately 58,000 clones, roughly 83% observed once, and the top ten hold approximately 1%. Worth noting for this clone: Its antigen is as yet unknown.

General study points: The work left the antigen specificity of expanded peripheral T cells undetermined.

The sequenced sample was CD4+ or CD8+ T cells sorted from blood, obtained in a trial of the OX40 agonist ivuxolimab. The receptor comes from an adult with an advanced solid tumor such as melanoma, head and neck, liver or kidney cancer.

The CDR3: CASTSSSYEQYF. CDR3 sequence (DNA): TGTGCCAGCACCTCGTCGTCCTACGAGCAGTACTTC. The genes are TRBV27 and TRBJ2-7; D is unresolved. This CDR3 region has 12 residues. Trimming left V 7 bases short and J 1 base short, with 8 bases between. Germline CDR1 reads MNHEY; CDR2 reads SMNVEV (reference sequence).